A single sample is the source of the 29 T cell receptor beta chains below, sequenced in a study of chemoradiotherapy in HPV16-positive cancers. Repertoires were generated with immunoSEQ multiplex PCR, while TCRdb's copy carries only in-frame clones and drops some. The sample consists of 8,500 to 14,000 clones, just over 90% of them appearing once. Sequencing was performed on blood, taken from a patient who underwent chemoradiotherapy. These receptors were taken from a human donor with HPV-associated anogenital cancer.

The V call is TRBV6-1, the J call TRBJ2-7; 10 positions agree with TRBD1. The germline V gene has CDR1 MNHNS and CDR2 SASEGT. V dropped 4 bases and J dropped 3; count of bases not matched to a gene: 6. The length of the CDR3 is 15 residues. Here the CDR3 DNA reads TGTGCCAGCAGTGCCGGGACAGGGGTCGTCTACGAGCAGTACTTC. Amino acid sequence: CASSAGTGVVYEQYF.

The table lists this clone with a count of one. In nucleotides, the CDR3 is TGTGCCAGCAGCCCGAGGGACAGGGACGGTATCGGGGAGCTGTTTTTT. Residues: CASSPRDRDGIGELFF. V and J are TRBV4-2 and TRBJ2-2; the match to TRBD1 covers 9 bases. The junction had 10 bases not matched to a gene; V was cut back by 4 bases and J by 7 bases. In germline, CDR1 is LGHNA, CDR2 YNFKEQ. This CDR3 has 16 amino acids.

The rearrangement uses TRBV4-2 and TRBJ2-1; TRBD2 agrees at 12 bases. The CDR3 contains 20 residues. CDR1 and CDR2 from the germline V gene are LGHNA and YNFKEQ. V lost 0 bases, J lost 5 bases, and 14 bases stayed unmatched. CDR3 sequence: CASSQDPFLAGGSVNNEQFF. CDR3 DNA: TGTGCCAGCAGCCAAGATCCTTTTCTAGCGGGGGGGTCAGTTAACAATGAGCAGTTCTTC.

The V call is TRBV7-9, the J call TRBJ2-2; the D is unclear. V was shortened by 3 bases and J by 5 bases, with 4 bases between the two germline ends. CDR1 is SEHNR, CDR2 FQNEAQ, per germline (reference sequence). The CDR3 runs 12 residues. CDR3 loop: CASSFRTGELFF. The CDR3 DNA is TGTGCCAGCAGCTTTCGTACCGGGGAGCTGTTTTTT. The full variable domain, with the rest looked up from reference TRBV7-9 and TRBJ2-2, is DTGVSQNPRHKITKRGQNVTFRCDPISEHNRLYWYRQTLGQGPEFLTYFQNEAQLEKSRLLSDRFSAERPKGSFSTLEIQRTEQGDSAMYLCASSFRTGELFFGEGSRLTVL.

The CDR3 DNA reads TGTGCCAGCAGTCCCCAGGCTATGGTTGGTACTGAAGCTTTCTTT. Its protein is CASSPQAMVGTEAFF. J is TRBJ1-1 and V is TRBV27; D is ambiguous. There are 15 residues in the CDR3. Germline CDR1 MNHEY, CDR2 SMNVEV (reference sequence). Between the trimmed V and J ends, which lost 5 bases and 5 bases, there was a span of 18 bases.

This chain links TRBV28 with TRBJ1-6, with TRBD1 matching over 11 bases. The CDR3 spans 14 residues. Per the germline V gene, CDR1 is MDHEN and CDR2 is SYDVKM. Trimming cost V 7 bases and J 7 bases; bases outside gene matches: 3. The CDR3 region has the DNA TGTGCCAGCAAAGGACAGGGGGCGAATTCACCCCTCCACTTT. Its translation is CASKGQGANSPLHF.

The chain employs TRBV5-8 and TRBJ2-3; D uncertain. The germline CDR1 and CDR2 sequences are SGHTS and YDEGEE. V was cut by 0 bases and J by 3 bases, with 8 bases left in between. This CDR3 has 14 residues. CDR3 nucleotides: TGTGCCAGCAGCTTGGTATATGGTACAGATACGCAGTATTTT. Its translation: CASSLVYGTDTQYF.

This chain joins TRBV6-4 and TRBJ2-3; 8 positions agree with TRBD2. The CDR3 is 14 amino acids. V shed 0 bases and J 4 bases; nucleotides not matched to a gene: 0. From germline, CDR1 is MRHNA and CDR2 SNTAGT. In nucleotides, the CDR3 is TGTGCCAGCAGTGACTCTAGCGGGGCAGATACGCAGTATTTT. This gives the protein CASSDSSGADTQYF.

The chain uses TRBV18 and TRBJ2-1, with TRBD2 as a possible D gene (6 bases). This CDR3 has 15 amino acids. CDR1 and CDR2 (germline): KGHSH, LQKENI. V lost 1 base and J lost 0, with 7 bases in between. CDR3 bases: TGTGCCAGCTCACCACGGGGGGTCTCCTACAATGAGCAGTTCTTC. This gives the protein CASSPRGVSYNEQFF.

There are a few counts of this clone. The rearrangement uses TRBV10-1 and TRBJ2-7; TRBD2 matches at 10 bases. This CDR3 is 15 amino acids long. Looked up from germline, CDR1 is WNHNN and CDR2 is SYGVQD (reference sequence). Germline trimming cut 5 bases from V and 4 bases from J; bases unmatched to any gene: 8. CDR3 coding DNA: TGCGCCAGCAGTAGTTGCGCTAGCGGGGGATACGAGCAGTACTTC. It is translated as CASSSCASGGYEQYF.

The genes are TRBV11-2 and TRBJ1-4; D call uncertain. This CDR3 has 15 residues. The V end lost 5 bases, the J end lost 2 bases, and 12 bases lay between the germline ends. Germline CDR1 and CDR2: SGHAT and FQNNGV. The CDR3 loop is CASSITRTTNEKLFF. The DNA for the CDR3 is TGTGCCAGCAGCATAACACGGACCACTAATGAAAAACTGTTTTTT.

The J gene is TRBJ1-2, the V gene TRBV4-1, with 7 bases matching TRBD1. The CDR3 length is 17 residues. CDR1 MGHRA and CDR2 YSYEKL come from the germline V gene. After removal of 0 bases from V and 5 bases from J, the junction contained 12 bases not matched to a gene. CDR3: CASSQDPTGRGNYGYTF. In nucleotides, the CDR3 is TGCGCCAGCAGCCAAGACCCAACGGGCAGGGGGAATTATGGCTACACCTTC.

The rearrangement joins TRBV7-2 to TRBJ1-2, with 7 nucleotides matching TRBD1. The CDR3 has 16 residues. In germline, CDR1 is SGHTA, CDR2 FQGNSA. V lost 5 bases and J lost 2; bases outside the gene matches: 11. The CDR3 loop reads CASSPYRGEKNYGYTF. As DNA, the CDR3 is TGTGCCAGCAGCCCGTACAGGGGCGAAAAAAACTATGGCTACACCTTC.

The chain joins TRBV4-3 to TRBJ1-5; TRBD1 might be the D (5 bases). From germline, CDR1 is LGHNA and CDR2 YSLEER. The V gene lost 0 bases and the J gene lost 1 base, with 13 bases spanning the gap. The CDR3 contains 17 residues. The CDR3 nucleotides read TGCGCCAGCAGCCAAGACCTGCGATGGGACAGCAATCAGCCCCAGCATTTT. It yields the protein CASSQDLRWDSNQPQHF.

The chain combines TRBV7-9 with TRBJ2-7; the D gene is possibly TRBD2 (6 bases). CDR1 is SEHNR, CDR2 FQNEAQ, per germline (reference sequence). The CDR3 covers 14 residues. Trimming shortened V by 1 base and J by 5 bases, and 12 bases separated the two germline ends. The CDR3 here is CASSLESWRDEQYF. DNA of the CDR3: TGTGCCAGCAGCTTAGAGAGTTGGAGGGACGAGCAGTACTTC.

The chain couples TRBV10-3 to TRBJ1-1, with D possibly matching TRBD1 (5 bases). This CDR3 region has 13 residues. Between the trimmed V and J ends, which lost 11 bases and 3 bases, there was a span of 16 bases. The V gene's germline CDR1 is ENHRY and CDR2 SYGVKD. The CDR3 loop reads CALKSGGDTEAFF. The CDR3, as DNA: TGTGCCCTTAAATCCGGAGGGGACACTGAAGCTTTCTTT.

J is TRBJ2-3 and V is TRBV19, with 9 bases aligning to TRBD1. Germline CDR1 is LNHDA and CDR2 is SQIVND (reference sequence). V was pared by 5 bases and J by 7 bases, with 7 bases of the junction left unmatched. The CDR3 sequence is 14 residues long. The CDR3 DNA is TGTGCCAGTAGTCGACCGGGACAGGGAAATACGCAGTATTTT. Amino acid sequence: CASSRPGQGNTQYF.

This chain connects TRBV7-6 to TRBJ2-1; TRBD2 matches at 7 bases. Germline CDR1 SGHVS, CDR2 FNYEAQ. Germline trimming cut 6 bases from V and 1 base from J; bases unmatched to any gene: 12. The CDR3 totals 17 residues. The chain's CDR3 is CASSASFLAESYNEQFF. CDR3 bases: TGTGCCAGCAGTGCATCTTTCCTAGCGGAATCCTACAATGAGCAGTTCTTC.

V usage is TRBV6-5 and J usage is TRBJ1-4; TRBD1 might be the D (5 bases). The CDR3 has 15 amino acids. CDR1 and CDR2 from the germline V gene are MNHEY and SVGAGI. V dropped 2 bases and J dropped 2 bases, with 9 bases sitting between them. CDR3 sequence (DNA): TGTGCCAGCAGTTACCAGGGATTCACTAATGAAAAACTGTTTTTT. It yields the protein CASSYQGFTNEKLFF.

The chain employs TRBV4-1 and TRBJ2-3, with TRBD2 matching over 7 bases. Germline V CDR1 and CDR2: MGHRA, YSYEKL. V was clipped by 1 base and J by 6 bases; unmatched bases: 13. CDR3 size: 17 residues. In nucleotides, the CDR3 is TGCGCCAGCAGCCAAGGGGTAGCGGGTTCTCTCGGTGATACGCAGTATTTT. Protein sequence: CASSQGVAGSLGDTQYF.

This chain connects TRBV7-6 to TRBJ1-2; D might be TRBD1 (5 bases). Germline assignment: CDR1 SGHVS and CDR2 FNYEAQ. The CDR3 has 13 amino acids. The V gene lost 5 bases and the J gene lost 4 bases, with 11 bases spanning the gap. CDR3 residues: CASSPGLGYGYTF. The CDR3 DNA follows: TGTGCCAGCAGCCCGGGACTGGGCTATGGCTACACCTTC.

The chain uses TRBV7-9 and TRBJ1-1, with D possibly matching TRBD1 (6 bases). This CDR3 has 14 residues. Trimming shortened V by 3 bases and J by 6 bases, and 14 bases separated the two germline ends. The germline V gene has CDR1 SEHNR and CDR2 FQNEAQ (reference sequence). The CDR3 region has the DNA TGTGCCAGCAGCTTGTCAACAGGGCCTTCTGAAGCTTTCTTT. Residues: CASSLSTGPSEAFF.

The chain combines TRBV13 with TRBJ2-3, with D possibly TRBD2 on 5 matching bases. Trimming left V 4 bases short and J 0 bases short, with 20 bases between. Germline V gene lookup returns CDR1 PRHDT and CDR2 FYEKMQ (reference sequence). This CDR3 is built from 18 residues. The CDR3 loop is CASSSPIPSRSSTDTQYF. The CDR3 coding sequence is TGTGCCAGCAGCTCACCCATCCCTAGCAGGTCTAGCACAGATACGCAGTATTTT. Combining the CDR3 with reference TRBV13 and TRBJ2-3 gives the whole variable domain AAGVIQSPRHLIKEKRETATLKCYPIPRHDTVYWYQQGPGQDPQFLISFYEKMQSDKGSIPDRFSAQQFSDYHSELNMSSLELGDSALYFCASSSPIPSRSSTDTQYFGPGTRLTVL.

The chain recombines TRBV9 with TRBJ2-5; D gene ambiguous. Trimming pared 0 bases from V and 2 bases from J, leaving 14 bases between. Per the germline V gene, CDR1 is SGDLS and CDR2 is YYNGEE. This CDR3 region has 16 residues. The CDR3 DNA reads TGTGCCAGCAGCGTAGCTCCCCGGGCAGCACAAGAGACCCAGTACTTC. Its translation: CASSVAPRAAQETQYF.

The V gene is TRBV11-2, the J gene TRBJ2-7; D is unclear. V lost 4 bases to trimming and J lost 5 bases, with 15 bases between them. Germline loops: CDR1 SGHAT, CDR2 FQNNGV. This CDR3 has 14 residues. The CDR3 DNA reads TGTGCCAGCAGCTCAAGAGAACGCGCGAACGAGCAGTACTTC. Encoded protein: CASSSRERANEQYF.

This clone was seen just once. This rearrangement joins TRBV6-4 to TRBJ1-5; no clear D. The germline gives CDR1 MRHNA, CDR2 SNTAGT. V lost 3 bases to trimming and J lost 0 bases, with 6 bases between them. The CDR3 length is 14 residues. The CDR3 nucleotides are TGTGCCAGCAGTGAAGGATATAGCAATCAGCCCCAGCATTTT. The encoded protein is CASSEGYSNQPQHF.

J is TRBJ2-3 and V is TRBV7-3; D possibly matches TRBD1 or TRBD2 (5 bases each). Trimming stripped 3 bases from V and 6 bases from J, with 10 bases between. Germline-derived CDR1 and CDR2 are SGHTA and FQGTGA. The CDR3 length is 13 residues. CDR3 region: CASSFTGADTQYF. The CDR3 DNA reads TGTGCCAGCAGCTTTACCGGGGCGGATACGCAGTATTTT.

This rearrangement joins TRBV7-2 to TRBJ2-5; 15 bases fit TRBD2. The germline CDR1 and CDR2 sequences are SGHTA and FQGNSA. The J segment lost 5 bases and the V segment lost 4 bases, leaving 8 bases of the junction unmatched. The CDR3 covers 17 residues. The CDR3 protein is CASSYRTSGGAGETQYF. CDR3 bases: TGTGCCAGCAGCTACAGGACTAGCGGGGGGGCGGGTGAGACCCAGTACTTC. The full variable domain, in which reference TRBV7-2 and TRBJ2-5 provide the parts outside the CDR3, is GAGVSQSPSNKVTEKGKDVELRCDPISGHTALYWYRQSLGQGLEFLIYFQGNSAPDKSGLPSDRFSAERTGGSVSTLTIQRTQQEDSAVYLCASSYRTSGGAGETQYFGPGTRLLVL.

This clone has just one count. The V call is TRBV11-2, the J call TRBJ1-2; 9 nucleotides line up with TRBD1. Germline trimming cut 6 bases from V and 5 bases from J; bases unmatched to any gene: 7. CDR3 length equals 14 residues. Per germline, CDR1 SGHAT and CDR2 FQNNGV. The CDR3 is CASRHQGQGYGYTF. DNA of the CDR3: TGTGCCAGCAGGCACCAAGGACAGGGGTATGGCTACACCTTC. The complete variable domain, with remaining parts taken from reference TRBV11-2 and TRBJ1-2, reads EAGVAQSPRYKIIEKRQSVAFWCNPISGHATLYWYQQILGQGPKLLIQFQNNGVVDDSQLPKDRFSAERLKGVDSTLKIQPAKLEDSAVYLCASRHQGQGYGYTFGSGTRLTVV.